Shown below are 14 T cell receptor beta chains from a single sample sequenced in a study of T cells in Graves' hyperthyroidism and ophthalmopathy. The CDR3 regions of TCR beta were amplified from RNA transcripts. Carried out on the TCR CDR3, a first-round RT-PCR used the HTBI primer set. From the multiplex PCR reads, TCRdb called clonotypes with MiXCR, one entry per CDR3 protein. The data contain a few hundred thousand distinct CDR3 sequences, about a sixth of them singletons. The material sequenced was blood. The receptors here all came from a woman aged 18-35 years with Graves' hyperthyroidism that later progressed to Graves' ophthalmopathy.

This clonotype appeared many times. The chain uses TRBV7-2 and TRBJ2-3; maybe TRBD1 (6 bases). Germline CDR1 and CDR2: SGHTA and FQGNSA. V was clipped by 0 bases and J by 4 bases, with 14 bases between them. The CDR3 contains 16 residues. CDR3 sequence: CASSLAAVGGADTQYF. CDR3 DNA: TGTGCCAGCAGCTTAGCAGCGGTTGGGGGCGCAGATACGCAGTATTTT.

The table lists this clonotype with many counts. The chain couples TRBV20-1 to TRBJ2-1; TRBD2 aligns across 8 bases. CDR1 and CDR2 from the germline V gene are DFQATT and SNEGSKA (reference sequence). With V trimmed by 4 bases and J by 4 bases, 6 bases remained unmatched. The CDR3 consists of 14 residues. The CDR3 protein is CSAILAGGYNEQFF. The DNA for the CDR3 is TGCAGTGCTATCCTAGCGGGTGGGTACAATGAGCAGTTCTTC.

This clonotype was observed at least ten times. The genes are TRBV11-2 and TRBJ2-1; D is unresolved. The ends were cut back, 1 base at V and 8 bases at J, with 15 bases in the middle. The CDR3 loop spans 15 amino acids. Germline V gives CDR1 SGHAT, CDR2 FQNNGV. The CDR3 DNA reads TGTGCCAGCAGCTTAGCCCTGACTCCTAGGGATGAGCAGTTCTTC. It specifies CASSLALTPRDEQFF. Full variable domain (outside the CDR3, taken from reference TRBV11-2 and TRBJ2-1): EAGVAQSPRYKIIEKRQSVAFWCNPISGHATLYWYQQILGQGPKLLIQFQNNGVVDDSQLPKDRFSAERLKGVDSTLKIQPAKLEDSAVYLCASSLALTPRDEQFFGPGTRLTVL.

This clonotype has ten or more counts. The genes are TRBV2 and TRBJ2-5; 7 positions agree with TRBD1. CDR1 and CDR2 from the germline V gene are SNHLY and FYNNEI. The CDR3 is 15 amino acids. Germline trimming cut 4 bases from V and 1 base from J; bases unmatched to any gene: 6. The DNA of the CDR3 is TGTGCCAGCAGTGTCTTTACAGGGGTCCAAGAGACCCAGTACTTC. This translates into CASSVFTGVQETQYF.

This clonotype was counted ten times or more. V is TRBV6-1 and J is TRBJ1-2, with D maybe TRBD1 (5 bases). The CDR3 totals 12 residues. Germline loops: CDR1 MNHNS, CDR2 SASEGT. V was clipped by 5 bases and J by 4 bases, with 8 bases between them. The CDR3 region has the DNA TGTGCCAGCAGTCGGGGGGGCTATGGCTACACCTTC. Protein sequence: CASSRGGYGYTF.

This clonotype has at least ten counts. The chain couples TRBV28 to TRBJ2-3; D possibly corresponds to TRBD2 (6 bases). Germline assignment: CDR1 MDHEN and CDR2 SYDVKM. The CDR3 extends over 15 amino acids. Trimming pared 4 bases from V and 2 bases from J, leaving 13 bases between. The CDR3 sequence is CASSSDYLNTDTQYF. In DNA, the CDR3 is TGTGCCAGCAGTTCGGACTACTTGAACACAGATACGCAGTATTTT.

This clonotype has just a few counts. A much larger clone differs from this one at a single base, so this may be a read error. The chain is built from TRBV3-1 and TRBJ2-7, with D unclear. Germline CDR1 is LGHDT and CDR2 is YNNKEL (reference sequence). CDR3 length equals 12 residues. The V and J ends lost 4 bases and 5 bases respectively, with 9 bases between them. DNA of the CDR3: TGTGCCAGCAGCCGAGTAGTCCACGAGCAGTACTTC. Translating it yields CASSRVVHEQYF.

This clonotype has a handful of counts. The chain couples TRBV28 to TRBJ2-3; the match to TRBD2 covers 11 bases. The germline gives CDR1 MDHEN, CDR2 SYDVKM. After removal of 11 bases from V and 6 bases from J, the junction contained 10 bases not matched to a gene. The CDR3 is 14 amino acids. The CDR3 region has the DNA TGTGCCCCTAGGAAGCTAGCGGGAGGTGATACGCAGTATTTT. Protein: CAPRKLAGGDTQYF. Full variable domain (missing parts from reference TRBV28 and TRBJ2-3): DVKVTQSSRYLVKRTGEKVFLECVQDMDHENMFWYRQDPGLGLRLIYFSYDVKMKEKGDIPEGYSVSREKKERFSLILESASTNQTSMYLCAPRKLAGGDTQYFGPGTRLTVL.

The chain has TRBV14 and TRBJ1-2, with 7 bases aligning to TRBD1. Trimming removed 4 bases from V and 2 bases from J; junction bases left unmatched: 4. The CDR3 covers 14 residues. Germline CDR1 is SGHDN and CDR2 is FVKESK. The CDR3 DNA follows: TGTGCCAGCAGCCTAATACAGGGGAACTATGGCTACACCTTC. Protein product: CASSLIQGNYGYTF.

This clonotype was detected only a few times. The chain links TRBV27 to TRBJ1-2, with D tentatively TRBD1 (5 bases). Germline V gene sequence: CDR1 MNHEY, CDR2 SMNVEV (reference sequence). CDR3 length: 15 amino acids. Trimming stripped 0 bases from V and 5 bases from J, with 13 bases between. In DNA, the CDR3 is TGTGCCAGCAGTTTATCGGGGGGGGTGGGTTATGGCTACACCTTC. This encodes CASSLSGGVGYGYTF.

This clonotype showed up many times. V gene TRBV28 combines with J gene TRBJ1-5; D is perhaps TRBD1 (6 bases). This CDR3 is built from 17 residues. CDR1 is MDHEN and CDR2 is SYDVKM in the germline V gene. V was trimmed by 5 bases and J by 4 bases, leaving 21 bases between them. The CDR3 DNA reads as TGTGCCAGCAGTCCATCCCCTATGTTGGGACATAATCAGCCCCAGCATTTT. It translates to CASSPSPMLGHNQPQHF.

The CDR3 loop is CASNRVWDKNEKLFF. The CDR3 DNA is TGTGCCAGCAACCGTGTTTGGGACAAGAATGAAAAACTGTTTTTT. The rearrangement uses TRBV6-1 and TRBJ1-4; D is perhaps TRBD1 (6 bases). Trimming pared 7 bases from V and 5 bases from J, leaving 17 bases between. There are 15 residues in the CDR3. Germline V lookup: CDR1 MNHNS, CDR2 SASEGT.

This clonotype was found a few times. This rearrangement joins TRBV28 to TRBJ1-5, with 7 bases lining up with TRBD1. With 5 bases clipped from V and 3 bases from J, the junction kept 10 bases outside the gene matches. The V gene's germline CDR1 is MDHEN and CDR2 SYDVKM. This CDR3 contains 16 residues. The CDR3 is CASSLPQGGYNQPQHF. DNA of the CDR3: TGTGCCAGCAGTCTCCCCCAGGGGGGATACAATCAGCCCCAGCATTTT.

This chain uses TRBV5-4 with TRBJ1-1, with D perhaps matching TRBD1 (5 bases). Germline values: CDR1 SGHNT, CDR2 YYREEE (reference sequence). The CDR3 runs 15 residues. V dropped 0 bases and J dropped 8 bases, with 17 bases sitting between them. CDR3 sequence (DNA): TGTGCCAGCAGCTTGGGAAAAGGGCCTCGGGGCGAAGCTTTCTTT. Its protein product is CASSLGKGPRGEAFF. Together with reference TRBV5-4 and TRBJ1-1, the CDR3 gives the full variable domain: ETGVTQSPTHLIKTRGQQVTLRCSSQSGHNTVSWYQQALGQGPQFIFQYYREEENGRGNFPPRFSGLQFPNYSSELNVNALELDDSALYLCASSLGKGPRGEAFFGQGTRLTVV.